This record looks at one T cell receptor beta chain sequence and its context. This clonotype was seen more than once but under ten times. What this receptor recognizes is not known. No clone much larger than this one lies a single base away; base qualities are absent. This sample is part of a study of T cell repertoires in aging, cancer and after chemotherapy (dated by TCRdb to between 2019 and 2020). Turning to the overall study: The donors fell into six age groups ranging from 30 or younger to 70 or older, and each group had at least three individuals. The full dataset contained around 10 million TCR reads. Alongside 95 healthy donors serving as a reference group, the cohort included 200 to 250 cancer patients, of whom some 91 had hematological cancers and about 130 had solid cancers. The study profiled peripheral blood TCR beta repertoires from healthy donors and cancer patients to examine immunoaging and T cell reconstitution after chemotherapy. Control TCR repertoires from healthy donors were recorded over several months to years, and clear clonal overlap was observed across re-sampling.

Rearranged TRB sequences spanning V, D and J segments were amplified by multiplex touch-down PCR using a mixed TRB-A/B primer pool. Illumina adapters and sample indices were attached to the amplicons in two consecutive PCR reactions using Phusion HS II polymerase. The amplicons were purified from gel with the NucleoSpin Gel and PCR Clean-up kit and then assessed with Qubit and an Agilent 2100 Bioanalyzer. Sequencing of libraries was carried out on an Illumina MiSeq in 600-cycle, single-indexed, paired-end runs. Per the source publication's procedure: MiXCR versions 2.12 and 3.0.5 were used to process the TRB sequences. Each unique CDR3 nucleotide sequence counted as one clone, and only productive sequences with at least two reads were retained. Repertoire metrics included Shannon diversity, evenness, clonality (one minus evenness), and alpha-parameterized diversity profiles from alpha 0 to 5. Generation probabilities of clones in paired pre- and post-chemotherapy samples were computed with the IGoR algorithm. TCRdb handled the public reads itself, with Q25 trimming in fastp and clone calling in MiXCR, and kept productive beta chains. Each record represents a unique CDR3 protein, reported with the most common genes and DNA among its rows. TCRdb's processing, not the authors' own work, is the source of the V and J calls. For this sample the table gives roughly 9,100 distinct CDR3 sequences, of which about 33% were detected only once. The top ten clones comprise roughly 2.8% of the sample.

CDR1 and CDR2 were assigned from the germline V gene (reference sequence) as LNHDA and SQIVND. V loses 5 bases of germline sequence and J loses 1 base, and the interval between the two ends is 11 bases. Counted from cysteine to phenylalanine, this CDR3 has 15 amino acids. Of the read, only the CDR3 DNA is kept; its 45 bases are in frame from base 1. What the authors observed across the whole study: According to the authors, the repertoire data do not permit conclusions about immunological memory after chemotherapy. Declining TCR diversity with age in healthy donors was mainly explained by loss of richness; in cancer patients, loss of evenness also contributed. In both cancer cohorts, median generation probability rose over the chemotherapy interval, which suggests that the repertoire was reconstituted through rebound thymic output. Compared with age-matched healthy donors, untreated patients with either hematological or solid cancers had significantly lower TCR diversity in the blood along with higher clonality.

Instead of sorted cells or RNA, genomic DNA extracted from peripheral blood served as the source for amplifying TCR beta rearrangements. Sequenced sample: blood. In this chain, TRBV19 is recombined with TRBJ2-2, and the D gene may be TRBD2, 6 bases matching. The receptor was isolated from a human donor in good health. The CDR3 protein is CASSPWGVNTGELFF. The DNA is TGTGCCAGTAGTCCTTGGGGGGTGAACACCGGGGAGCTGTTTTTT.